This entry describes one T cell receptor beta chain. This clonotype was found many times. The clone's antigen remains unknown. Per-nucleotide qualities are absent, and no much larger clonotype sits a single base away. This sample is drawn from a study of T cell repertoires in cytomegalovirus infection (dated by TCRdb to about 2019). Describing the broader study: The HLA type of each donor mattered for the analysis, because public TCR beta signatures pointed to carriage of CMV infection along with the matching HLA type.

What the authors observed across the whole study: The ex vivo response was dominated by HLA-C-restricted CMV-specific TCR beta clonotypes, which also provided the single most frequent clonotype in two of eight donors. Carriers of CMV infection plus the relevant HLA type were discriminated by the cumulative frequency of public TCR beta family members in the study cohort and in an independent roughly 320-donor cohort.

In the germline V gene (reference sequence), CDR1 corresponds to SEHNR and CDR2 to FQNEAQ. There are 17 amino acids in the CDR3, from cysteine to phenylalanine inclusive. Of the read, only the CDR3 DNA is kept; its 51 bases are in frame from base 1. V is cut by 0 bases and J by 7 bases, and the space between the germline ends is 18 bases. Reads for this sample came from an Illumina HiSeq 1500. In-frame beta chains were kept once TCRdb had trimmed the public reads at Q25 with fastp and called clones with MiXCR. Entries are consolidated by CDR3 protein sequence, retaining the most common genes and DNA. Across this sample there are roughly 200,000 distinct CDR3 sequences, with nearly 9.5% seen only once. Approximately 4.2% of the sample comes from the top ten.

This chain is built from TRBV7-9 and TRBJ1-4, with no reliable assignment of the D segment. The sequence was obtained from a human donor in good health (CMV status not recorded). Some clones in this sample may be carry-over from other donors' samples. Source material: PBMCs. The CDR3 region has the sequence CASSLAPGPTSGEKLFF. The DNA sequence is as follows: TGTGCCAGCAGCTTAGCGCCCGGTCCCACATCCGGTGAAAAACTGTTTTTT.